Presented here are 22 T cell receptor beta chains from one specimen sequenced in a study of blood T cell repertoires in COVID-19. Libraries were prepared by immunoSEQ multiplex PCR; TCRdb keeps only in-frame clonotypes and omits some of them. The repertoire holds over 250,000 clones, with 88% as singletons. The source material was peripheral blood. These receptors were collected from a young woman with acute or convalescent COVID-19.

CDR3 residues: CATSILGQGEETQYF. The CDR3 DNA sequence: TGTGCCACCAGCATACTGGGACAGGGAGAAGAGACCCAGTACTTC. V usage is TRBV15 and J usage is TRBJ2-5, with TRBD1 identical over 9 bases. This CDR3 comprises 15 residues. CDR1 and CDR2 from the germline V gene are LNHNV and YYDKDF (reference sequence). After removal of 4 bases from V and 3 bases from J, the junction contained 6 bases not matched to a gene. Looking up the rest from reference TRBV15 and TRBJ2-5 gives the full variable domain: DAMVIQNPRYQVTQFGKPVTLSCSQTLNHNVMYWYQQKSSQAPKLLFHYYDKDFNNEADTPDNFQSRRPNTSFCFLDIRSPGLGDTAMYLCATSILGQGEETQYFGPGTRLLVL.

This clone appeared a few times. The chain couples TRBV13 to TRBJ2-1, with a tentative D call TRBD1 (5 bases). The V gene lost 5 bases and the J gene lost 8 bases, with 13 bases spanning the gap. Germline loops: CDR1 PRHDT, CDR2 FYEKMQ (reference sequence). CDR3 length equals 13 residues. CDR3 protein: CASSLSWGDEQFF. The DNA of the CDR3 is TGTGCCAGCAGCCTTTCTTGGGGCGATGAGCAGTTCTTC.

The rearrangement links TRBV19 to TRBJ2-7; 12 nucleotides agree with TRBD1. Trimming cost V 3 bases and J 0 bases; bases outside gene matches: 0. This CDR3 is built from 15 residues. Germline CDR1 is LNHDA and CDR2 is SQIVND (reference sequence). The CDR3 region has the DNA TGTGCCAGTAGTATGGGACAGGGGGCCTCCTACGAGCAGTACTTC. This encodes CASSMGQGASYEQYF.

The V gene is TRBV7-2, the J gene TRBJ1-5; 9 nucleotides line up with TRBD1. V dropped 6 bases and J dropped 4; count of bases not matched to a gene: 4. This CDR3 region has 14 residues. Germline V gene data show CDR1 as SGHTA and CDR2 as FQGNSA. CDR3 sequence: CASRQTGGNQPQHF. CDR3 DNA sequence: TGTGCCAGCAGGCAGACAGGGGGTAATCAGCCCCAGCATTTT.

V and J are TRBV10-3 and TRBJ2-3; 8 bases are a match to TRBD1. After removal of 2 bases from V and 2 bases from J, the junction contained 6 bases not matched to a gene. The CDR3 is 16 amino acids. Germline lookup yields CDR1 ENHRY and CDR2 SYGVKD. CDR3 coding DNA: TGTGCCATCAGTGAGGCCGGGGACAGGAACACAGATACGCAGTATTTT. This codes for CAISEAGDRNTDTQYF.

The chain joins TRBV7-2 to TRBJ2-7, with 10 bases matching TRBD1. The length of the CDR3 is 16 residues. J gave up 7 bases and V 1 base, and 10 bases lay outside the gene matches. Germline V gives CDR1 SGHTA, CDR2 FQGNSA. The CDR3 DNA sequence: TGTGCCAGCAGCTTAGTCGGCCGGGACAGGGGTCGGGAGCAGTACTTC. This sequence encodes CASSLVGRDRGREQYF.

The J gene is TRBJ2-7, the V gene TRBV9, with 9 bases lining up with TRBD2. The CDR3 runs 13 residues. Germline V gene sequence: CDR1 SGDLS, CDR2 YYNGEE. Losses at the gene ends were 2 bases for V and 9 bases for J; bases not matched to a gene: 6. The CDR3 is CASSVNSGSRQYF. The CDR3 nucleotides are TGTGCCAGCAGCGTTAATAGCGGGAGCAGGCAGTACTTC.

CDR3 amino acids: CASSSLADYNEQFF. CDR3 bases: TGTGCCAGCAGCTCCCTAGCGGACTACAATGAGCAGTTCTTC. V is TRBV5-4 and J is TRBJ2-1, with TRBD2 matching over 7 bases. Germline-derived CDR1 and CDR2 are SGHNT and YYREEE (reference sequence). V was clipped by 3 bases and J by 3 bases; unmatched bases: 3. This CDR3 spans 14 amino acids.

The chain combines TRBV7-7 with TRBJ2-5; 7 positions agree with TRBD2. Trimming removed 0 bases from V and 1 base from J; junction bases left unmatched: 8. Per germline, CDR1 SSHAT and CDR2 FNYEAQ (reference sequence). This CDR3 is built from 17 residues. The CDR3 DNA reads as TGTGCCAGCAGCTTAGCGAGCGGGAATCGTATCCAAGAGACCCAGTACTTC. It translates to CASSLASGNRIQETQYF.

This clone was seen a few times. At the DNA level, this CDR3 is encoded by other sequences in the same sample as well. The chain has TRBV5-6 and TRBJ2-7; D gene unclear. CDR1 is SGHDT, CDR2 YYEEEE, per germline. The CDR3 length is 12 residues. V was pared by 1 base and J by 1 base, with 3 bases between. As DNA, the CDR3 is TGTGCCAGCAGCTTGTCTTCCTACGAGCAGTACTTC. Protein sequence: CASSLSSYEQYF.

This clone was counted a few times. The chain couples TRBV18 to TRBJ2-7; 10 bases agree with TRBD2. In germline, CDR1 is KGHSH, CDR2 LQKENI. The CDR3 consists of 15 residues. V dropped 6 bases and J dropped 3; count of bases not matched to a gene: 8. The CDR3 sequence: CASSRTSGASYEQYF. CDR3 bases: TGTGCCAGCTCGCGGACTAGCGGCGCAAGCTACGAGCAGTACTTC.

This clone was seen just once. The V call is TRBV7-2, the J call TRBJ2-4, with D uncertain. In germline, CDR1 is SGHTA, CDR2 FQGNSA. This CDR3 contains 16 residues. Trimming removed 0 bases from V and 3 bases from J, with 12 bases in between. In nucleotides, the CDR3 is TGTGCCAGCAGCTTAGCGGCCCCTGGTGGCAAAAACATTCAGTACTTC. The encoded protein is CASSLAAPGGKNIQYF.

V usage is TRBV27 and J usage is TRBJ2-2; TRBD2 matches at 7 bases. This CDR3 has 16 amino acids. V gave up 7 bases and J gave up 2 bases; unmatched junction bases: 10. Germline V lookup: CDR1 MNHEY, CDR2 SMNVEV (reference sequence). In nucleotides, the CDR3 is TGTGCCAGCACCTCATTTGGCGGGGGAAACACCGGGGAGCTGTTTTTT. Protein: CASTSFGGGNTGELFF.

This clone was detected only once. This chain links TRBV2 with TRBJ1-3; TRBD1 agrees at 7 bases. Looked up from germline, CDR1 is SNHLY and CDR2 is FYNNEI. The ends lost 6 bases at V and 4 bases at J; junction bases unmatched: 9. CDR3 length: 15 residues. The CDR3 nucleotides read TGTGCCAGCAGACGAGACAGGGTATCCGGAAACACCATATATTTT. It encodes CASRRDRVSGNTIYF.

The chain carries TRBV7-9 and TRBJ2-1; 9 nucleotides match TRBD2. Per germline, CDR1 SEHNR and CDR2 FQNEAQ (reference sequence). V lost 6 bases to trimming and J lost 5 bases; unmatched junction nucleotides: 8. There are 15 residues in the CDR3. The chain's CDR3 is CASSPLAGINNEQFF. The CDR3 region has the DNA TGTGCCAGCAGTCCGCTAGCGGGAATTAACAATGAGCAGTTCTTC. The full variable domain, its missing parts supplied by reference TRBV7-9 and TRBJ2-1, is DTGVSQNPRHKITKRGQNVTFRCDPISEHNRLYWYRQTLGQGPEFLTYFQNEAQLEKSRLLSDRFSAERPKGSFSTLEIQRTEQGDSAMYLCASSPLAGINNEQFFGPGTRLTVL.

The V gene is TRBV25-1, the J gene TRBJ1-1; weak D call: TRBD1 (6 bases). Germline CDR1 is MGHDK and CDR2 is SYGVNS. The CDR3 loop spans 15 amino acids. The germline V and J ends were trimmed by 2 bases and 0 bases, with 10 bases remaining between them. CDR3 loop: CASSEVDSLNTEAFF. The CDR3, as DNA: TGTGCCAGCAGTGAAGTGGACAGCTTGAACACTGAAGCTTTCTTT.

This rearrangement joins TRBV19 to TRBJ1-2; TRBD1 agrees at 8 bases. From germline, CDR1 is LNHDA and CDR2 SQIVND (reference sequence). CDR3 length equals 14 residues. V was clipped by 5 bases and J by 6 bases; unmatched bases: 8. CDR3 region: CASSHRQGNDGYTF. The CDR3 coding sequence is TGTGCCAGTAGTCATAGACAGGGGAATGATGGCTACACCTTC. Full variable domain (outside the CDR3, taken from reference TRBV19 and TRBJ1-2): DGGITQSPKYLFRKEGQNVTLSCEQNLNHDAMYWYRQDPGQGLRLIYYSQIVNDFQKGDIAEGYSVSREKKESFPLTVTSAQKNPTAFYLCASSHRQGNDGYTFGSGTRLTVV.

The CDR3 loop is CAPGRRTRSSYEQYF. In nucleotides, the CDR3 is TGTGCGCCGGGGAGAAGGACTAGATCTTCCTACGAGCAGTACTTC. The rearrangement links TRBV7-2 to TRBJ2-7, with 7 bases aligning to TRBD2. The germline V gene has CDR1 SGHTA and CDR2 FQGNSA. The CDR3 consists of 15 residues.

V gene TRBV1 combines with J gene TRBJ2-5; the D call in the table, TRBD2, was not verified against the DNA. TRBV1 is a listed pseudogene. CDR3 size: 12 residues. The CDR3 coding sequence is TGCACCAGCGGGACTAGTCGAGAGACCCAGTACTTC. This gives the protein CTSGTSRETQYF.

J is TRBJ1-5 and V is TRBV6-6; possible D gene TRBD1, 6 bases. This CDR3 is built from 14 residues. Germline loops: CDR1 MNHNY, CDR2 SVGAGI (reference sequence). The ends were cut back, 5 bases at V and 4 bases at J, with 12 bases in the middle. CDR3 protein: CASSRGTPNQPQHF. DNA of the CDR3: TGTGCCAGCAGTCGGGGGACACCGAATCAGCCCCAGCATTTT.

The count of this clone is one. J is TRBJ1-5 and V is TRBV7-8; 7 bases map to TRBD1. This CDR3 spans 16 amino acids. Looked up from germline, CDR1 is SGHVS and CDR2 is FQNEAQ. The V gene end was trimmed by 2 bases and the J gene end by 3 bases; junction bases not matched to a gene: 7. Here the CDR3 reads CASSLQQGKNNQPQHF. The CDR3 DNA is TGTGCCAGCAGCTTACAACAGGGGAAGAACAATCAGCCCCAGCATTTT.

V and J are TRBV27 and TRBJ2-4; maybe TRBD1 (5 bases). Trimming took 4 bases from V and 0 from J, leaving 16 bases between them. Germline V CDR1 and CDR2: MNHEY, SMNVEV (reference sequence). This CDR3 comprises 17 residues. CDR3 region: CASSSKEPGLAKNIQYF. The CDR3 nucleotides read TGTGCCAGCAGTTCCAAAGAACCAGGGTTAGCCAAAAACATTCAGTACTTC.